This T cell receptor (beta chain) originates from a study of response to subunit inactivated influenza vaccine. Findings and limits, study-wide: That few new T cells are recruited by each seasonal influenza vaccination was the authors' suggestion.

The junction had 8 bases not matched to a gene; V was cut back by 4 bases and J by 5 bases. This CDR3 comprises 14 residues. CDR1 is MNHEY, CDR2 SMNVEV, per germline (reference sequence). This clonotype was counted between two and nine times. The antigen remains unidentified. TCRdb re-called the RT-PCR reads with MiXCR, one entry per CDR3 protein. The sample contains hundreds of thousands of distinct CDR3 sequences, roughly 12% of which appear only once. The clonotype originates from a man aged 50-60 years who received an inactivated influenza vaccine. Source: PBMCs from blood, taken on the day of vaccination. The chain carries TRBV27 and TRBJ2-7; 7 bases agree with TRBD1. CDR3 protein: CASSYTGDGHEQYF. In DNA, the CDR3 is TGTGCCAGCAGTTATACAGGGGACGGCCACGAGCAGTACTTC.